This T cell receptor beta chain appears in the sequencing data of a study of T cells after yellow fever vaccination. TCRdb re-analysed the 5' RACE reads in MiXCR, keeping a single row per CDR3 protein. The repertoire consists of 150,000 or so distinct CDR3 sequences, with under 7.5% occurring once and the leading ten covering about 2.5%. V lost 6 bases, J lost 6 bases, and 16 bases lay in between. CDR1 is MNHEY and CDR2 is SVGAGI in the germline V gene. This CDR3 contains 14 residues. This chain connects TRBV6-5 to TRBJ2-3; a possible D gene is TRBD1 (5 bases). This clonotype originated in a man aged 18 to 29 who received the YFV17D yellow fever vaccine. The sample was CD4+ T cells sorted from PBMCs, taken around 5 days after the first yellow fever vaccination. CDR3 residues: CASRRDSVQDTQYF. In DNA form, the CDR3 reads TGTGCCAGCAGACGCGACAGCGTTCAGGATACGCAGTATTTT.